This T cell receptor beta chain is drawn from a study of T cells in Graves' hyperthyroidism and ophthalmopathy (dated 2019 in TCRdb). In terms of the full investigation: Peripheral blood was collected at initial diagnosis, before any treatment. TCR V-J signatures able to tell the groups apart were searched for in a discovery cohort of 90 to 100 patients, of whom roughly 42 had Graves' ophthalmopathy and around 56 had stable Graves' hyperthyroidism. Prospective prediction of ophthalmopathy was tested in an independent validation cohort of 18 to 20 hyperthyroidism patients and 17 patients who later progressed to ophthalmopathy. The 100 discovery patients were randomly split 7:3 into training and test sets. The study also compared thyroid tissue and blood T-cell repertoires from several Graves' hyperthyroidism patients. Following sampling, methimazole starting at 30 mg daily was given to hyperthyroidism patients, and high-dose intravenous methylprednisolone was given to ophthalmopathy patients. According to the paper, TCR Vbeta CDR3 sequencing was carried out on 135 peripheral blood samples, which came from under 50 ophthalmopathy, roughly 75 hyperthyroidism and roughly 17 progressor patients.

Broader findings and caveats from the paper: During validation, the model predicted progression to ophthalmopathy a median of approximately six months ahead of onset, with around 65% sensitivity and more than 72% specificity. Sample size was not statistically predetermined, and investigators were not blinded to group allocation. Most expanded thyroid clonotypes (frequency above 0.001) were also found in blood, which suggests that blood repertoires may mirror thyroid immune responses. A 13 V-J signature model separated ophthalmopathy from stable hyperthyroidism, with approximately 87% sensitivity and 81% to 83% specificity in cross-validation and 80%/75% in testing.

In the ophthalmopathy patients, disease was moderately to severely active, with a Clinical Activity Score of 3 or more, a NOSPECS grade of 4 or more, and a duration of less than 3 months. The study excluded patients with uncontrolled infections, other autoimmune diseases, pregnancy or lactation. Clinical symptoms, serum thyroxine and TRAb, thyroid ultrasound, and orbital computed tomography formed the basis for the diagnoses. PBMCs were isolated from 10 ml of fresh peripheral blood by Ficoll-Paque density gradient centrifugation. Total RNA was extracted with Trizol reagent, and quality was checked on an Agilent 2100 Bioanalyzer. The sample holds a few counts of this clonotype. No cognate antigen has been identified for it. Nothing much larger sits one base from this clone, and base qualities are not available. The TCR beta CDR3 regions were amplified from the RNA transcripts. The first round of RT-PCR for the TCR CDR3 was performed with the HTBI primer set and the Qiagen OneStep RT-PCR kit. Libraries were constructed in a second round of multiplex PCR, after which size selection and purification were performed. Sequencing of the libraries was done on an Illumina HiSeq2000 using paired-end 100 bp reads. The original methods were these. SOAPnuke was used to process the raw data, throwing out any read that contained adapters or uncalled bases, had a mean Phred below 15, or lacked an exact constant-primer or identifier match. COPE v1.2.5 was used to merge the high-quality paired reads, and each unique nucleotide sequence was defined as a clonotype. MiTCR v1.1 was used to align clonotypes to the IMGT TRBV, TRBD and TRBJ reference segments. Only V-J combinations with frequency above 0.0001, covering about 99% of repertoires, were analysed. A TCS score was defined as the ratio between F50 (clonal expansion) and ExV (chaos), using BLOSUM62-based TCRdist between CDR3 peptides within each V-J. Welch's t-statistics and random forest reduced 514 V-J features to 10 to 15, which were used in a naive Bayes classifier (R e1071). TCRdb redid the processing of the public reads, applying fastp at Q25 and MiXCR, and retained in-frame beta chains. Each CDR3 protein appears once, grouped with its most common genes and DNA. These V and J calls rely on TCRdb rather than the paper's analysis. For this sample the table gives about 250,000 distinct CDR3 sequences, of which about 20% were detected only once. 64% of the sample lies in the top ten.

V drops 6 bases and J drops 3 bases, leaving 15 bases in between. Including cysteine and phenylalanine, the CDR3 has 15 amino acids. Only the CDR3 region is kept as DNA, spanning 45 bases read in frame from base 1. CDR1 is given as LNHDA and CDR2 as SQIVND, both from the germline V gene (reference sequence). This receptor was taken from a man under 40 with Graves' ophthalmopathy. The sequence is built from TRBV19 and TRBJ1-3, with the D gene uncertain. Sample: blood. The CDR3 corresponds to CASRPTSFLGNTIYF. The DNA sequence reads TGTGCCAGTAGGCCCACGAGTTTCCTTGGAAACACCATATATTTT. The reference TRBV19 and TRBJ1-3 proteins fill in what lies around the CDR3, so the full variable domain reads DGGITQSPKYLFRKEGQNVTLSCEQNLNHDAMYWYRQDPGQGLRLIYYSQIVNDFQKGDIAEGYSVSREKKESFPLTVTSAQKNPTAFYLCASRPTSFLGNTIYFGEGSWLTVV.